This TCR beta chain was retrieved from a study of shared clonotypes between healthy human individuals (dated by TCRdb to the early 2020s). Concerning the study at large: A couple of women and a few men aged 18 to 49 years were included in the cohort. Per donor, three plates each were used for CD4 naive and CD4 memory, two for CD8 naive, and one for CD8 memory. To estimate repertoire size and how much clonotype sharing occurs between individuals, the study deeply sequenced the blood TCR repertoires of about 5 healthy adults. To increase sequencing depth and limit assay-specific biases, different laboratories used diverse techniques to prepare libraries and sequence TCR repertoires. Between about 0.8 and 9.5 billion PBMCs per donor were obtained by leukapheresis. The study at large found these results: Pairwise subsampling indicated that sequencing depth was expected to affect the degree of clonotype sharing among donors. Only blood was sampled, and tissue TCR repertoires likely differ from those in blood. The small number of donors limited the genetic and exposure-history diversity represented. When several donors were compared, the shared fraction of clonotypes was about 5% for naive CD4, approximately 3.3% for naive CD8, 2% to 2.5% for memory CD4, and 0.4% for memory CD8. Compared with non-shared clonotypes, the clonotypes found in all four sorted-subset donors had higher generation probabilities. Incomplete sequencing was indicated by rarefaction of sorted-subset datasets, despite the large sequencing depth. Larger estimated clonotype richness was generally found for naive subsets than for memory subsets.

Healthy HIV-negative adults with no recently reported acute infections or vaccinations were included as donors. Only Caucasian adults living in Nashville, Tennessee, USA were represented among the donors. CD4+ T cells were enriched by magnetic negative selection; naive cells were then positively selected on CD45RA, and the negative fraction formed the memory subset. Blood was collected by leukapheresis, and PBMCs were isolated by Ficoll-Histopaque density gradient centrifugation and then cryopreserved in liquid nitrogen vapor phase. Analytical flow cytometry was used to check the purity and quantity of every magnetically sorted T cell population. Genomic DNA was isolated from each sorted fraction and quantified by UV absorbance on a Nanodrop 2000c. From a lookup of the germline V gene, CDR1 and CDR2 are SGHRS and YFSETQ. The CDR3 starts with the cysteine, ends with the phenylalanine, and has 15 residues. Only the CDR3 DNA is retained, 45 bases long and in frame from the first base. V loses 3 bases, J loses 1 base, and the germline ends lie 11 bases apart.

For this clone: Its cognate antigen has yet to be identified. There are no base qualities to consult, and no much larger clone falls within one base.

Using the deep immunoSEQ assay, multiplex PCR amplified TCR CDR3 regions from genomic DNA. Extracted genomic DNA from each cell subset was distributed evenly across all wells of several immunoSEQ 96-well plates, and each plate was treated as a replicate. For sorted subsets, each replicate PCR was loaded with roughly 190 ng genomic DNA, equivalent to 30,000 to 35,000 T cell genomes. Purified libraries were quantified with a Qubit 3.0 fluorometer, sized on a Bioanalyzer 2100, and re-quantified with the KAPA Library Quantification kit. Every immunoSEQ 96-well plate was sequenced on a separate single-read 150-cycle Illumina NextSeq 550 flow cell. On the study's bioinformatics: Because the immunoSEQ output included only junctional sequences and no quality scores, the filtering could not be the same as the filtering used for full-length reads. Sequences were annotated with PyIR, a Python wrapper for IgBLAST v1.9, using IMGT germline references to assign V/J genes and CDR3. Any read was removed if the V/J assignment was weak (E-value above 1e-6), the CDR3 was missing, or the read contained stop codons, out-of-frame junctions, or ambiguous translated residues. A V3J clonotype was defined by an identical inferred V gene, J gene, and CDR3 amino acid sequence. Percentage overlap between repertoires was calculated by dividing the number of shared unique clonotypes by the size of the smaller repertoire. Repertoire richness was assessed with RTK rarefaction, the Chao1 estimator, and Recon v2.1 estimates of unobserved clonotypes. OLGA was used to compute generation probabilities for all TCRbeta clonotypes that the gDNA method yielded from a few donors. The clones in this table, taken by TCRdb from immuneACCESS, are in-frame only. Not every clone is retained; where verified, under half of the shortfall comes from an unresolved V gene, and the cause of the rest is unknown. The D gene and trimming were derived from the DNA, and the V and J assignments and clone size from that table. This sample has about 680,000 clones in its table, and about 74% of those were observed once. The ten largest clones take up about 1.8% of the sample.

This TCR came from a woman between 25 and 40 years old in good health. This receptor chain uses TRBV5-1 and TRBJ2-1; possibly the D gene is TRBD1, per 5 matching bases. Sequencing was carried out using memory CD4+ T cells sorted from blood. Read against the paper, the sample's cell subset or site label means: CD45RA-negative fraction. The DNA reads TGCGCCAGCAGCTGGGGCTCCGGGTCCTACAATGAGCAGTTCTTC. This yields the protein CASSWGSGSYNEQFF.